This T cell receptor (beta chain) was sequenced during a study of cytomegalovirus exposure and HLA in healthy donors. General observations from the study: A later analysis by the authors found several of the most significant clusters apparently linked to common viral pathogens. Cytomegalovirus association was listed for 164 TCR beta chains. It has been reported that TCR beta sequences accurately predicted the HLA-A and HLA-B alleles of most subjects. CMV antigen specificity of three CMV-associated chains was confirmed in vitro.

PCR employed 60 Vbeta and 13 Jbeta primers. Sequencing was performed with immunoSEQ multiplex PCR; in TCRdb, only in-frame clones are kept and a portion is missing. The sample lists 30,000 to 45,000 clones, roughly 84% seen once, with around 3.6% in the top ten. Remarks on this clone: Its antigen is undetermined.

Trimming took 2 bases from V and 6 from J, leaving 14 bases between them. Germline CDR1 and CDR2: SGHDT and YYEEEE. This CDR3 has 14 amino acids. This TCR was sampled from a woman between 18 and 29 years old in good health and CMV-seronegative. V gene TRBV5-6 combines with J gene TRBJ1-1, with TRBD1 as a possible D gene (5 bases). Input material: PBMCs. This chain's CDR3 is CASSFPGGMPEAFF. DNA for the CDR3: TGTGCCAGCAGCTTCCCGGGGGGGATGCCTGAAGCTTTCTTT.